A single sample gave rise to the 20 T cell receptor beta chains below, sequenced in a study of blood T cell repertoires in COVID-19. The assay was immunoSEQ multiplex PCR, and TCRdb's table has in-frame clones only and misses some. The table shows approximately 100,000 clones, with around 81% occurring only once. The sample comprised peripheral blood. Receptors originate from a human donor in a cohort sampled during active COVID-19.

CDR3 DNA: TGTGCCAGCAGCGACGGGACAGGGGGCAGGTACGAGCAGTACTTC. Translated, it gives CASSDGTGGRYEQYF. The rearrangement links TRBV11-2 to TRBJ2-7, with TRBD1 matching over 12 bases. This CDR3 comprises 15 residues. In germline, CDR1 is SGHAT, CDR2 FQNNGV. Trimming removed 5 bases from V and 4 bases from J; junction bases left unmatched: 6.

The chain has TRBV27 and TRBJ2-7, with TRBD2 as a possible D gene (5 bases). CDR3 size: 13 residues. Germline lookup yields CDR1 MNHEY and CDR2 SMNVEV (reference sequence). V gave up 1 base and J gave up 5 bases, with 9 bases separating them. The CDR3 DNA reads TGTGCCAGCAGTTTATTGGGGAGCCACGAGCAGTACTTC. It is translated as CASSLLGSHEQYF.

The J gene is TRBJ1-2, the V gene TRBV18; the D gene is possibly TRBD1 (5 bases). Per the germline V gene, CDR1 is KGHSH and CDR2 is LQKENI. Trimming stripped 1 base from V and 11 bases from J, with 23 bases between. This CDR3 contains 16 residues. Here the CDR3 DNA reads TGTGCCAGCTCACCACAATCCAGCTCGGACACCCACCAATACACCTTC. Amino acid sequence: CASSPQSSSDTHQYTF.

This clone appeared a single time. The rearrangement uses TRBV2 and TRBJ2-3; 7 positions agree with TRBD2. This CDR3 has 15 amino acids. J lost 2 bases, V lost 4 bases, and 6 bases had no gene match. Germline V gene data show CDR1 as SNHLY and CDR2 as FYNNEI. CDR3 coding DNA: TGTGCCAGCAGTGTATCTAGCGGCAACACAGATACGCAGTATTTT. Its translation: CASSVSSGNTDTQYF.

This clone occurred a few times. The rearrangement joins TRBV28 to TRBJ1-5, with D maybe TRBD1 (6 bases). The CDR3 loop spans 17 amino acids. Germline values: CDR1 MDHEN, CDR2 SYDVKM. Trimming shortened V by 7 bases and J by 3 bases, and 22 bases separated the two germline ends. The CDR3 nucleotides read TGTGCCAGCATCCGGCAAAGGGGGATGAGTTCCAATCAGCCCCAGCATTTT. It codes for CASIRQRGMSSNQPQHF. Combining the CDR3 with reference TRBV28 and TRBJ1-5 gives the whole variable domain DVKVTQSSRYLVKRTGEKVFLECVQDMDHENMFWYRQDPGLGLRLIYFSYDVKMKEKGDIPEGYSVSREKKERFSLILESASTNQTSMYLCASIRQRGMSSNQPQHFGDGTRLSIL.

The chain combines TRBV5-4 with TRBJ2-7, with TRBD2 as a possible D gene (7 bases). Germline loops: CDR1 SGHNT, CDR2 YYREEE (reference sequence). The CDR3 runs 15 residues. V was clipped by 4 bases and J by 5 bases, with 19 bases between them. The CDR3 sequence: CASSAGGAGRNEQYF. In nucleotides, the CDR3 is TGTGCCAGCAGCGCTGGGGGGGCAGGGAGGAACGAGCAGTACTTC. The full variable domain, its missing parts supplied by reference TRBV5-4 and TRBJ2-7, is ETGVTQSPTHLIKTRGQQVTLRCSSQSGHNTVSWYQQALGQGPQFIFQYYREEENGRGNFPPRFSGLQFPNYSSELNVNALELDDSALYLCASSAGGAGRNEQYFGPGTRLTVT.

The chain has TRBV20-1 and TRBJ2-1; no clear D. Trimming took 3 bases from V and 7 from J, leaving 10 bases between them. This CDR3 spans 12 amino acids. The germline V gene encodes CDR1 DFQATT and CDR2 SNEGSKA (reference sequence). The CDR3 here is CSASPQVNEQFF. For the CDR3, the DNA is TGCAGTGCTAGTCCGCAGGTAAATGAGCAGTTCTTC.

V gene TRBV19 combines with J gene TRBJ1-5; no clear D. This CDR3 is 13 amino acids long. V was shortened by 3 bases and J by 7 bases, with 10 bases between the two germline ends. CDR1 is LNHDA, CDR2 SQIVND, per germline (reference sequence). CDR3 sequence: CASSIGPGQPQHF. DNA for the CDR3: TGTGCCAGTAGTATTGGCCCTGGCCAGCCCCAGCATTTT.

The chain is built from TRBV7-2 and TRBJ2-1; 11 positions match TRBD2. The CDR3 is 18 amino acids. The germline V gene has CDR1 SGHTA and CDR2 FQGNSA. J gave up 0 bases and V 6 bases, and 10 bases lay outside the gene matches. CDR3 DNA: TGTGCCAGCAGATCCGGGACTAGCGGCATAAGCTCCTACAATGAGCAGTTCTTC. Protein sequence: CASRSGTSGISSYNEQFF.

This rearrangement joins TRBV5-1 to TRBJ2-7; D is perhaps TRBD2 (5 bases). The germline V gene has CDR1 SGHRS and CDR2 YFSETQ. Trimming took off 7 bases at V and 5 bases at J, with 13 bases between the two ends. The CDR3 contains 12 residues. CDR3 in amino acids: CASDGDRDEQYF. The CDR3 bases are TGCGCCAGCGACGGGGATCGCGACGAGCAGTACTTC.

A single count supports this clone. J is TRBJ1-5 and V is TRBV4-1, with 8 bases identical to TRBD1. With V trimmed by 6 bases and J by 4 bases, 11 bases remained unmatched. CDR1 is MGHRA and CDR2 is YSYEKL in the germline V gene. The CDR3 is 16 amino acids. DNA for the CDR3: TGCGCCAGCAGTACCAACGGACAGGGCGCAAATCAGCCCCAGCATTTT. It encodes CASSTNGQGANQPQHF.

CDR3 loop: CASSPARGGSPLHF. CDR3 in DNA: TGTGCCAGCTCACCAGCCCGAGGGGGATCACCCCTCCACTTT. The chain joins TRBV18 to TRBJ1-6, with D perhaps matching TRBD1 (6 bases). Germline V gene sequence: CDR1 KGHSH, CDR2 LQKENI. Deletions cut 2 bases from V and 10 bases from J, with 12 bases between. The CDR3 length is 14 residues. Full variable domain (outside the CDR3, taken from reference TRBV18 and TRBJ1-6): NAGVMQNPRHLVRRRGQEARLRCSPMKGHSHVYWYRQLPEEGLKFMVYLQKENIIDESGMPKERFSAEFPKEGPSILRIQQVVRGDSAAYFCASSPARGGSPLHFGNGTRLTVT.

This chain links TRBV7-6 with TRBJ2-3, with 10 bases that match TRBD2. CDR3 length: 18 amino acids. V trimming: 1 base; J trimming: 3 bases; junction bases outside the gene matches: 10. Germline assignment: CDR1 SGHVS and CDR2 FNYEAQ. In DNA form, the CDR3 reads TGTGCCAGCAGCTTAGTGCCTCCTGGGACTAGCGAAACAGATACGCAGTATTTT. Translating it yields CASSLVPPGTSETDTQYF.

This clone was seen more than once but under ten times. The chain recombines TRBV7-2 with TRBJ2-3; 7 nucleotides agree with TRBD1. This CDR3 is built from 14 residues. Trimming at V came to 3 bases and at J to 4 bases, leaving 4 bases not matched to a gene. Per germline, CDR1 SGHTA and CDR2 FQGNSA. The CDR3 spells CASSFSGTADTQYF. DNA of the CDR3: TGTGCCAGCAGCTTCTCCGGGACAGCAGATACGCAGTATTTT.

The chain links TRBV6-2 or TRBV6-3 to TRBJ2-1; 12 bases match TRBD2. Germline V gene lookup returns CDR1 MNHEY and CDR2 SVGEGT. V shed 6 bases and J 6 bases; nucleotides not matched to a gene: 12. The CDR3 has 17 residues. Here the CDR3 DNA reads TGTGCCAGCAGCCTCGGACTAGCGGGGTTTTTGGGCAATGAGCAGTTCTTC. Translated: CASSLGLAGFLGNEQFF.

The gene calls are TRBV7-3 and TRBJ2-2; D possibly corresponds to TRBD2 (5 bases). CDR1 SGHTA and CDR2 FQGTGA come from the germline V gene. V was shortened by 0 bases and J by 6 bases, with 8 bases between the two germline ends. The CDR3 covers 14 residues. The CDR3 here is CASSLTRTAGELFF. The CDR3 DNA follows: TGTGCCAGCAGCTTAACCCGGACTGCCGGGGAGCTGTTTTTT.

This clone appeared once. This chain uses TRBV7-2 with TRBJ2-5; D call uncertain. The CDR3 is 13 amino acids. Germline CDR1 reads SGHTA; CDR2 reads FQGNSA. V dropped 3 bases and J dropped 4 bases, with 9 bases sitting between them. CDR3 coding DNA: TGTGCCAGCAGCTTCCAGGTTCGAGAGACCCAGTACTTC. Protein product: CASSFQVRETQYF.

The chain uses TRBV2 and TRBJ1-2, with D perhaps TRBD1 (6 bases). CDR1 and CDR2 (germline): SNHLY, FYNNEI. V gave up 3 bases and J gave up 1 base, with 9 bases separating them. The CDR3 runs 14 residues. CDR3 in amino acids: CASSETGINYGYTF. The CDR3 nucleotides are TGTGCCAGCAGTGAGACAGGAATTAACTATGGCTACACCTTC. The whole variable domain, filled in from reference TRBV2 and TRBJ1-2, reads EPEVTQTPSHQVTQMGQEVILRCVPISNHLYFYWYRQILGQKVEFLVSFYNNEISEKSEIFDDQFSVERPDGSNFTLKIRSTKLEDSAMYFCASSETGINYGYTFGSGTRLTVV.

The gene calls are TRBV5-4 and TRBJ2-7, with 7 bases aligning to TRBD1. CDR1 SGHNT and CDR2 YYREEE come from the germline V gene (reference sequence). Losses at the gene ends were 1 base for V and 3 bases for J; bases not matched to a gene: 7. The CDR3 contains 15 residues. CDR3 sequence reads: CASSLRRTGIYEQYF. CDR3 in DNA: TGTGCCAGCAGCTTGCGTAGGACAGGTATCTACGAGCAGTACTTC.

This rearrangement joins TRBV24-1 to TRBJ2-7; D perhaps matches TRBD2 (5 bases). The CDR3 is 15 amino acids. The V end lost 0 bases, the J end lost 2 bases, and 10 bases lay between the germline ends. Germline loops: CDR1 KGHDR, CDR2 SFDVKD. CDR3 sequence reads: CATSDLHRGTYEQYF. In DNA form, the CDR3 reads TGTGCCACCAGTGATTTGCACCGGGGAACCTACGAGCAGTACTTC.